This TCR beta chain was documented in a study of cytomegalovirus exposure and HLA in healthy donors (TCRdb year 2017). With respect to the entire study: An earlier analysis of 550 to 700 of the donors reported about 290 Gb of sequence data and some 120 million unique TCR beta sequences from 150 million to 200 million T cells. An early release covering 500 to 750 HLA-typed donors comprised about 310 gigabases of sequencing data and 65 million to 100 million unique TCR sequences. Of the roughly 400 genotyped donors, about 84% fell in the genetic ancestry cluster associated with self-reported Caucasian donors. The study aimed to test whether cataloging public T cell receptors could reveal signatures of past pathogen exposure. The study used immunosequencing to profile the T cell repertoires of 600 to 850 subjects and linked those repertoires to cytomegalovirus serostatus. Along with the approximately 670-subject first cohort, a separate validation cohort of 120 different subjects was used. To predict cytomegalovirus infection status, the study brought together high-throughput TCR immunosequencing, statistical association of individual TCRs with disease status, and machine learning. A later analysis re-examined previously published TCR beta repertoires from hundreds of donors and added high-resolution HLA genotyping to investigate patterns of TCR occurrence. The later analysis used no new phenotypic data to find candidate immune exposures, relying instead on TCR beta sequences and their occurrence across donors. An earlier analysis of several hundred of the donors applied high-throughput TCR beta sequencing to assess whether each TCR beta V gene segment acted as functional or pseudogenic. Donor age, sex, ethnicity and CMV serostatus were compiled together with the repertoire data. A later genetic analysis used genome-wide SNP genotypes for about 65% of the 666 donors, treating that subset as a discovery cohort. Every repertoire in the discovery cohort had been generated on one and the same sequencing platform. Both class I and class II loci were covered by HLA typing, at four-digit resolution. Typing coverage varied by locus: roughly 629-640 donors for A, B, C, DRB1 and DQB1; some 520 for DQA1; 606 for DPA1; some 470 for DPB1. Roughly five DR-DQ haplotypes were treated as single units for association and clustering because of strong linkage in the cohort. On average, about 200,000 unique TCR beta nucleotide sequences were sequenced per donor among 398 genotyped donors of the cohort, with approximately 18% of those sequences being non-productive.

Overall results and qualifications from the work: This cohort had only TCR beta chains sequenced, and the lack of alpha or paired-chain data limited which features could be detected. For the cohort, immune exposure information was limited to CMV serostatus. A later analysis found that HLA-associated TCR beta chains were more clonally expanded and had lower generation probabilities than equally common non-associated chains. The presence/absence analyses assumed that sequencing depth was roughly uniform across donors, and that assumption may not be true. Assigning TCR associations to individual alleles was difficult when HLA alleles, especially DR and DQ, strongly co-occurred. In the study, about 150 TCR beta chains were listed as associated with cytomegalovirus. Because HLA typing was missing for some donors at each locus, association tests included only the typed subset. A cluster of highly shared sequence variants was judged likely to be a technical artifact of the sequencing pipeline. Because the 87-base-pair reads could not distinguish some IMGT-functional V segments, including TRBV6-2 and TRBV6-3, those segments were excluded. A later analysis associated some 17,000 TCR beta sequences with specific HLA alleles at a false discovery rate of 0.05. According to a later analysis, parvovirus B19, influenza, CMV and Epstein-Barr virus appeared linked to several top co-occurrence clusters. The earlier analysis of 587 of the donors excluded some 16 rarely observed V segments, including chromosome 9 orphons, because counts were too low. According to a later genetic analysis, donors in an Asian-associated ancestry cluster had fewer N-insertions in productive TCRs than the approximately 610-donor mean. The authors suggested that the approach could potentially be generalized to other disease states and immunological phenotypes. Across donors, most TCR sequences were observed very rarely, whereas some public TCRs were present in many individuals. In vitro tests confirmed that a few of the cytomegalovirus-associated TCR beta chains recognize cytomegalovirus antigens. A further reported finding was that TCR beta sequences accurately predicted the HLA-A and HLA-B alleles for most subjects in the first cohort. An earlier analysis of approximately 530 of the donors showed that most TCR beta V segments appeared in productive rearrangements either about 87% or about 30% of the time, which broadly matched IMGT annotations. In a later analysis, the rate of TCR association differed among HLA loci, with DRB1 alleles having the most associated TCRs and HLA-C alleles having the fewest. A later genetic analysis associated a missense DCLRE1C variant with V-gene and J-gene trimming of TCR beta chains, and an independent cohort replicated the association. The classifier was reported to diagnose cytomegalovirus status with high specificity and sensitivity in both the original cohort and the validation cohort. Linkage disequilibrium might explain the correlated functional status among segregating V segments, but an unknown experimental factor could not be ruled out. A later analysis found that most CMV-associated TCR beta chains appeared HLA-restricted, with HLA associations seemingly driven largely by CMV exposure.

There are 16 amino acids in the CDR3, from cysteine to phenylalanine inclusive. Solely the CDR3 DNA is kept, with 48 bases framed from the first base. Between the V and J ends, shortened by 4 bases and 3 bases respectively, the junction contains 16 bases. CDR1 and CDR2, looked up from the germline V gene, are SGHVS and FQNEAQ. Receptor amplification or capture employed the immunoSEQ multiplex PCR assay. A mixture of 60 forward primers for TCR Vbeta segments and 13 reverse primers for TCR Jbeta segments was used in the multiplex PCR. The CDR3 region of rearranged TCR beta genes was amplified from genomic DNA with a multiplex PCR assay. The Illumina HiSeq System was used to sequence the amplified TCR beta libraries as 87-base-pair reads. Regarding the original processing steps: Across the 600 to 700 repertoires, a later analysis counted 60 million to 90 million unique TCR beta chains, around 11 million of which were shared by at least two donors. A nearest-neighbor algorithm error-corrected the raw reads and collapsed the reads into unique sequences, merging closely related sequences to remove PCR and sequencing errors. V, D and J gene segments were assigned by aligning CDR3 sequences to IMGT reference sequences. For a sequence to be retained, a match of at least six nucleotides was required to both a V gene segment and a J gene segment. A rearrangement counted as productive if the CDR3 had no stop codons and remained in frame with V and J, and every other rearrangement counted as non-productive. Following IMGT convention, CDR3 was defined as the stretch from the second conserved V-encoded cysteine up to the conserved J-encoded phenylalanine. In an earlier analysis of 500 to 650 of the donors, sequences lacking an unambiguous match to a single V gene segment were excluded. An earlier analysis of 587 of the donors classified V segments as functional when productive rearrangements were above 56.7% and as segregating when the standard deviation between donors was above 5%. A statistical classification framework was built for diagnosing cytomegalovirus status from the catalog of TCR beta chain sequences. A later analysis assigned V and J genes by comparing TCR nucleotide sequences with IMGT/GENE-DB human TR gene sequences. In a later analysis, CDR3 sequences and most-parsimonious VDJ recombination scenarios were assigned using the TCRdist pipeline. In a later analysis, each TCR beta chain was defined by its CDR3 amino acid sequence together with its V-gene family, and reads without a unique V-gene family were excluded. To address suspected cross-contamination and a sequencing artifact, a later analysis removed 592 highly shared, low-generation-probability nucleotide sequences. For each public chain, a later analysis derived a clonal expansion index from normalized ranks of inferred template counts within each repertoire. In a later analysis, generation probabilities were computed with a VDJ recombination model fitted to out-of-frame rearrangements, and the resulting probabilities were checked against IGoR. Hypergeometric tests were used in a later analysis to score TCR-TCR, TCR-HLA and TCR-CMV co-occurrence, with a repertoire-size bias correction applied to the TCR pairs. False discovery rates were estimated in a later analysis by permuting HLA or CMV assignments 20 times. In a later analysis, co-occurring TCRs were grouped using DBSCAN, and TCRdist sequence similarity was added for clustering within HLA-allele-positive subsets. Repertoires with fewer than 30,000 or more than 120,000 public chains, plus five repertoires with anomalous nucleotide sharing, were excluded from co-occurrence clustering. TCRdb retrieved this table from immuneACCESS and kept in-frame rearrangements only. Not all clones are present; in checked studies, unresolved V genes account for under half, and no reason is known for the remainder. V, J and clone size are taken as reported in that table, and D and trimming were inferred from the DNA itself. Within this sample are 110,000 to 150,000 clones, with around 78% of them counted one time only. The top ten clones comprise roughly 2.4% of the sample.

The cohort comprised around 690 healthy bone marrow donors. Cohort members were all nominally healthy when sampled, although unrecorded immune exposures were likely present. The donor tested CMV seropositive and was one of the 289 seropositive cohort members. A peripheral blood sample was collected from each donor, and TCR beta sequencing was performed on peripheral blood mononuclear cells. Genomic DNA was extracted from the blood cell samples with the Qiagen DNeasy Blood Extraction Kit. This clone was seen more than once but under ten times. It lacks a known antigen. Base-call qualities are not available, and no considerably larger clone is one nucleotide away.

The sequenced sample was PBMCs. This receptor chain uses TRBV7-8 and TRBJ2-1, with a weak D call of TRBD1 (5 bases match). The origin of this receptor is a woman aged 18 to 35 in good health and CMV-seropositive. The CDR3 region has the sequence CASSSGQRTNYNEQFF. The DNA sequence reads TGTGCCAGCAGCTCTGGACAACGGACCAACTACAATGAGCAGTTCTTC.